These T cell receptor beta chains were read from a single sample in a study of T cell responses to AZD1222 COVID-19 vaccine. Sequencing was performed with immunoSEQ multiplex PCR; in TCRdb, only in-frame clones are kept and a portion is missing. The table lists 150,000 or so clones. What was sequenced was peripheral blood. The receptors come from an adult in good health. Both conserved end residues are part of each CDR3. D genes are given only for firm matches.

d_call	v_call	cdr3_aa
.	TRBV10-3	CAISEAVNGYTF
.	TRBV29-1	CSVNRVGYGYTF
TRBD1	TRBV28	CASSSRTGSSYNSPLHF
.	TRBV6-2/TRBV6-3	CASSYLPTGELFF
.	TRBV6-6	CATTATRGGNTGELFF
.	TRBV28	CASSLLRVGTGELFF
.	TRBV9	CASSAGGRGTEAFF
.	TRBV30	CAWSVQPLETQYF
.	TRBV7-8	CASSSGRVGEAFF
.	TRBV29-1	CSVGERTYEPQHF
TRBD1	TRBV15	CATSRAGTGGTEAFF
.	TRBV2	CASGSFQETQYF
.	TRBV7-8	CASRRTGDVSSYEQYF
.	TRBV27	CASSFRGSNTGELFF
.	TRBV30	CAWSVATNNQPQHF
.	TRBV5-1	CASSGVSTEAFF
.	TRBV12-3/TRBV12-4	CASTTTAINEQFF
TRBD1	TRBV28	CASSFPVDRGWGQYF
.	TRBV9	CASSVGLASSTDTQYF
TRBD2	TRBV3-1/TRBV3-2	CASSPNGLAGGPGQETQYF
.	TRBV25-1	CASSDGPYTEAFF
.	TRBV7-9	CASSLAGYGYTF
.	TRBV19	CASSIAGILRQPQHF
.	TRBV7-7	CASSLGQGFTDTQYF
.	TRBV5-1	CASSFGERQPQHF
TRBD1	TRBV5-1	CASSRNPSGTGDEQFF
.	TRBV14	CASSQVTGYGYTF